The clone carrying this TCR beta chain was counted a few times. Its antigen is currently unknown. CDR3 length: 14 amino acids. V was shortened by 3 bases and J by 5 bases, with 14 bases between the two germline ends. Germline V gene lookup returns CDR1 SGHRS and CDR2 YFSETQ. The data originate from a study of graft-versus-host responses after intestinal transplantation. Across the study: Every one of the recipients received anti-thymocyte globulin induction and afterwards took tacrolimus and steroids for about 3 years. Study outcomes and limitations: Allografts carried high graft-versus-host to host-versus-graft clonal ratios in patients having graft-donor T cell macrochimerism. Researchers found GvH clones in recipient marrow, and some showed up first in ileum or blood.

Measured with immunoSEQ multiplex PCR; TCRdb has only the in-frame clones, and not every one. The sample contains about 89,000 clones, about 94% of which appear only once. Source: unstimulated CD4+ T cells sorted from spleen or lymph node cells, taken before transplant. The chain recombines TRBV5-1 with TRBJ1-2; D may be TRBD1 (6 bases). This sequence originates from a human donor who was the organ donor for an intestinal transplant. The CDR3 region has the DNA TGCGCCAGCAGCTCCCCCGGACAGAGTTATGGCTACACCTTC. Translation: CASSSPGQSYGYTF.